This TCR beta chain is from a study of blood T cell repertoires in COVID-19. Study at large: Acute-phase and convalescent COVID-19 samples originated in the United States, Italy and Spain. Sources were T cells, B-cell-depleted T cells, or PBMCs; the material itself was cDNA or gDNA.

The germline V gene encodes CDR1 SGHRS and CDR2 YFSETQ. The CDR3 is 15 residues long. The V gene end was trimmed by 4 bases and the J gene end by 8 bases; junction bases not matched to a gene: 9. Authors' analysis steps: Scientists estimated how many nucleated cells there were by amplifying reference gene primers. Clones were sequenced by immunoSEQ multiplex PCR, and TCRdb holds only the in-frame ones, with some missing. V and J calls and clone size follow that table, whereas D and trimming were derived from the DNA. The sample records roughly 200,000 clones, roughly 80% being singletons. The rearrangement uses TRBV5-1 and TRBJ2-3, with 11 bases fitting TRBD2. The specimen sequenced was peripheral blood. This TCR was sampled from a man in his fifties with active or convalescent COVID-19. CDR3 DNA sequence: TGCGCCAGCAGCATAGCGGGGGGGCTTGGCGGTACGCAGTATTTT. Translated: CASSIAGGLGGTQYF. The complete variable domain, with remaining parts taken from reference TRBV5-1 and TRBJ2-3, reads KAGVTQTPRYLIKTRGQQVTLSCSPISGHRSVSWYQQTPGQGLQFLFEYFSETQRNKGNFPGRFSGRQFSNSRSEMNVSTLELGDSALYLCASSIAGGLGGTQYFGPGTRLTVL.